Only a few counts were recorded for the clone carrying this T cell receptor (beta chain). Its antigen remains unknown. These data originate in a study of T-cell memory formation after mild COVID-19. The study's findings and limits: CD4+ bias marked clones expanding day 15 to 37, unlike balanced contracting clones. Among contracting clones, CD4+ were mainly CM/EM and CD8+ enriched in EMRA.

This CDR3 has 14 amino acids. Trimming shortened V by 4 bases and J by 0 bases, and 8 bases separated the two germline ends. Looked up from germline, CDR1 is SGHTA and CDR2 is FQGNSA. After 5'RACE with constant-segment primers, TCR alpha and TCR beta cDNA libraries carrying sample barcodes and UMIs were obtained. A single record per CDR3 protein comes from TCRdb applying MiXCR to the 5' RACE reads. The table has about 340,000 distinct CDR3 sequences, roughly 13% seen once. The specimen was PBMCs or a T cell subset sorted from them (not recorded which). The TCR sequence derives from a man aged 18-30 years who had mild COVID-19 (a few samples of this study predate the infection). Cell type and time point are not known. This chain connects TRBV7-2 to TRBJ2-3; no clear D. The CDR3 here is CASSWSDSTDTQYF. In nucleotides, the CDR3 is TGTGCCAGCAGCTGGTCAGATAGCACAGATACGCAGTATTTT.